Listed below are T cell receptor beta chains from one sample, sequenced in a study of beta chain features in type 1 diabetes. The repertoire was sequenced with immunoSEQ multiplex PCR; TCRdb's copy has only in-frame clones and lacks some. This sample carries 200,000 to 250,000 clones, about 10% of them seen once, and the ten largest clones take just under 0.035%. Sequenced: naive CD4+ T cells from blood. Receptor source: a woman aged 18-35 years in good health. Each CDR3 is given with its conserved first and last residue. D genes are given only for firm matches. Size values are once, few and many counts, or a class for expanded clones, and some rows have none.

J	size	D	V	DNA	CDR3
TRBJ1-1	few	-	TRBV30	TGTGCCTGGAGGCCAGGAGTCAGGGCATTCTTT	CAWRPGVRAFF
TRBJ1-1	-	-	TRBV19	TGTGCCAGTACTGATTATCCGGACACTGAAGCTTTCTTT	CASTDYPDTEAFF
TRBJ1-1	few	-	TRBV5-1	TGCGCCAGCAGCCCAGCAACAGGGACCACTGAAGCTTTCTTT	CASSPATGTTEAFF
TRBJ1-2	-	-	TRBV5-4	TGTGCCAGCAGCTCCCCGGCACCACAGGGTTATGGCTACACCTTC	CASSSPAPQGYGYTF
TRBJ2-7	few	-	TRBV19	TGTGCCAGTAGTAAGGCAGTGGGTGTCGGGAACTACGAGCAGTACTTC	CASSKAVGVGNYEQYF
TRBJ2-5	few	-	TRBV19	TGTGCCAGTAGTTTAACGGGGGAGACCCAGTACTTC	CASSLTGETQYF
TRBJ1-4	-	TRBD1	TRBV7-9	TGTGCCAGCAGCCTGGACAGGGCAGGATATGAAAAACTGTTTTTT	CASSLDRAGYEKLFF
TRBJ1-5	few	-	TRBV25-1	TGTGCCAGCAGTGTGGGGGGTCAGCCCCAGCATTTT	CASSVGGQPQHF
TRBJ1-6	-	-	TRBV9	TGTGCCAGCAACCTAGGACAGCCTAATTCACCCCTCCACTTT	CASNLGQPNSPLHF
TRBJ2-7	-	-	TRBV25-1	TGTGCCAGCAGTGCTCCCGGGACACCCCTCTGGTACTTC	CASSAPGTPLWYF
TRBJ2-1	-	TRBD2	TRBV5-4	TGTGCCAGCAGCCAGGGGGGACTAGCGGGATACAATGAGCAGTTCTTC	CASSQGGLAGYNEQFF
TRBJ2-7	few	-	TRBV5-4	TGTGCCAGCAGCACGCAGGCATACTCCTACGAGCAGTACTTC	CASSTQAYSYEQYF
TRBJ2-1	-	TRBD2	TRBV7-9	TGTGCCAGCAGACCTAGCGGGAGGGCCGAGGTGAATGAGCAGTTCTTC	CASRPSGRAEVNEQFF
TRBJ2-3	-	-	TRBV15	TGTGCCACCAGCAGAGTAACAGGTAGAATGGGCACAGATACGCAGTATTTT	CATSRVTGRMGTDTQYF
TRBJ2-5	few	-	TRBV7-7	TGTGCTAGCAGCTTAGGTCGGGGGCAAGAGACCCAGTACTTC	CASSLGRGQETQYF
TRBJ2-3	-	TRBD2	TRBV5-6	TGTGCCAGCAGCTTCCGAGCGAGCGGGGGAGATACGCAGTATTTT	CASSFRASGGDTQYF
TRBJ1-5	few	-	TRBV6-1	TGTGCCAGCAGTGTGGAGCACTATCAGCCCCAGCATTTT	CASSVEHYQPQHF
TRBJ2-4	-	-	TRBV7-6	TGTGCCAGCAGCACTGGGGACGGGGGAAACATTCAGTACTTC	CASSTGDGGNIQYF
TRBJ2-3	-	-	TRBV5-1	TGCGCCAGCAGCTTGGGACAGGTTCACGGCACAGATACGCAGTATTTT	CASSLGQVHGTDTQYF
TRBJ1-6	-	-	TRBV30	TGTGCCTGGGCTTGGGGAGGGCATCATAATTCACCCCTCCACTTT	CAWAWGGHHNSPLHF
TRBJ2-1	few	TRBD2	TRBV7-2	TGTGCCAGCAGCTTAGCTGGTACGGGACTTAGCGGGGGGGCGGCCAATGAGCAGTTCTTC	CASSLAGTGLSGGAANEQFF
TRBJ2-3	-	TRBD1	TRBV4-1	TGCGCCAGCAGCCAGGGGACAGGTGGGACAGATACGCAGTATTTT	CASSQGTGGTDTQYF
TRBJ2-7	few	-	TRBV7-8	TGTGCCAGCAGCTTATCGTTGGGGGGCGAGCAGTACTTC	CASSLSLGGEQYF
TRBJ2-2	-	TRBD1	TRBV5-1	TGCGCCAGCAGCCCGGGACAGTCTTTCGGGGAGCTGTTTTTT	CASSPGQSFGELFF
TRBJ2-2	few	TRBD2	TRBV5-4	TGTGCCAGCACCCTCCGAACTAGCGGGCTCGGGGAGCTGTTTTTT	CASTLRTSGLGELFF
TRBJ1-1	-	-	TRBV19	TGTGCCAGTAGTATAGGACTCGGCCGATCGAACACTGAAGCTTTCTTT	CASSIGLGRSNTEAFF
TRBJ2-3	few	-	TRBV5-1	TGCGCCAGCAGCAACCGGGATAGGCTAGGAGCAGATACGCAGTATTTT	CASSNRDRLGADTQYF
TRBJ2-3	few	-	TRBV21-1	TGTGCCAGCAGCAAAGTAAGCCAGGGGCTCACAGATACGCAGTATTTT	CASSKVSQGLTDTQYF
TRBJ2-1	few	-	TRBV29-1	TGCAGCGGCCGACAGTACAATGAGCAGTTCTTC	CSGRQYNEQFF
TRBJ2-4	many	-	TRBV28	TGTGCCAGCAGTTTCGGGTTTAGAATTCAGTACTTC	CASSFGFRIQYF
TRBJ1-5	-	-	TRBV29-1	TGCAGCGCTAGATATAGCAATCAGCCCCAGCATTTT	CSARYSNQPQHF
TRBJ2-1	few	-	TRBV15	TGTGCCACCAGCAGAGATGCCCTTCAGACAGGCCTCTACAATGAGCAGTTCTTC	CATSRDALQTGLYNEQFF
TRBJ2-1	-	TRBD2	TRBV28	TGTGCCAGCAGTTTTCAAGCGGGAGAAGGGGAGCAGTTCTTC	CASSFQAGEGEQFF
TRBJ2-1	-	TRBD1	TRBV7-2	TGTGCCAGCAGCCAGTCGGACAGGGCCTCGAATGAGCAGTTCTTC	CASSQSDRASNEQFF
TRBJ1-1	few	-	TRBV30	TGTGCCTGGAGTTTGGGGGGTCAAGCTTTCTTT	CAWSLGGQAFF
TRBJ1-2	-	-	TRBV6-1	TGTGCCAGCAGTGAAATGCAACAGGCGGCAACATATGGCTACACCTTC	CASSEMQQAATYGYTF
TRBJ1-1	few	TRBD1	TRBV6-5	TGTGCCAGCAGTTCCTCTACAGGGGTTGCTGAAGCTTTCTTT	CASSSSTGVAEAFF
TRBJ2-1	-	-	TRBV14	TGTGCCAGCAGCCGCGCCGGCCTAGACCTCTACAATGAGCAGTTCTTC	CASSRAGLDLYNEQFF
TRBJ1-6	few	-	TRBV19	TGTGCCAGTAGTGGCATGGCCTATAATTCACCCCTCCACTTT	CASSGMAYNSPLHF
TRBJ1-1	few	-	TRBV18	TGTGCCAGCTCATCCAAGGGGGTGGACACTGAAGCTTTCTTT	CASSSKGVDTEAFF
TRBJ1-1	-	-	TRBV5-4	TGTGCCAGCAGCTTGGCAGGACAAACTGAAGCTTTCTTT	CASSLAGQTEAFF
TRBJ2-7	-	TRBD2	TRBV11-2	TGTGCCAGCAGCCTCCGACTAGCGGGAGATCTGGAGCAGTACTTC	CASSLRLAGDLEQYF
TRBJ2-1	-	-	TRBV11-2	TGTGCCAGCAGCTTACTCCCCTGGGACACTGATTACAATGAGCAGTTCTTC	CASSLLPWDTDYNEQFF
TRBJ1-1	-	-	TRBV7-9	TGTGCCAGCACCGGGGTGGGGAACACTGAAGCTTTCTTT	CASTGVGNTEAFF
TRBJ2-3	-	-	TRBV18	TGTGCCAGCAGCGAGACAGATACGCAGTATTTT	CASSETDTQYF
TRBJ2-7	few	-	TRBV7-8	TGTGCCAGCAGCTCCCGCAGCGAGCAGTACTTC	CASSSRSEQYF
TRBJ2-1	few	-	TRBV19	TGTGCCAGTAGTATAGTCAGGCTTCTATCCTACAATGAGCAGTTCTTC	CASSIVRLLSYNEQFF
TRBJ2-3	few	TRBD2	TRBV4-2	TGTGCCAGCAGCCAAGTAGCGGGAGTCGGCACAGATACGCAGTATTTT	CASSQVAGVGTDTQYF
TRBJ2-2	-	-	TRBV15	TGTGCCACCAGCAGAGAGAGGAACACCGGGGAGCTGTTTTTT	CATSRERNTGELFF
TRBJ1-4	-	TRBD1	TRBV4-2	TGTGCCAGCAGCCTGGGACAGGGGGCTTCTAGTGAAAAACTGTTTTTT	CASSLGQGASSEKLFF